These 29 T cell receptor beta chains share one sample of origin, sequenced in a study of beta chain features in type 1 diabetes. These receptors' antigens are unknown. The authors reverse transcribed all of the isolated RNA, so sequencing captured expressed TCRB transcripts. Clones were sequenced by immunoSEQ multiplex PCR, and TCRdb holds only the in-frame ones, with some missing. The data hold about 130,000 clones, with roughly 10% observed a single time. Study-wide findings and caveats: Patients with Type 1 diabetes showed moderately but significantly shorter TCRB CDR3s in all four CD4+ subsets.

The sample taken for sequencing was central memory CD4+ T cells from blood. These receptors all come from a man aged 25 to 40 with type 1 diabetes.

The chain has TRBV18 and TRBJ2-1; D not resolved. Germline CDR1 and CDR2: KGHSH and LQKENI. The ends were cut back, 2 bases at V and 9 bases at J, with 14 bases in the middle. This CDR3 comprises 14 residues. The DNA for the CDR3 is TGTGCCAGCTCACCAAATAGCTATGAGGTTGAGCAGTTCTTC. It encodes CASSPNSYEVEQFF.

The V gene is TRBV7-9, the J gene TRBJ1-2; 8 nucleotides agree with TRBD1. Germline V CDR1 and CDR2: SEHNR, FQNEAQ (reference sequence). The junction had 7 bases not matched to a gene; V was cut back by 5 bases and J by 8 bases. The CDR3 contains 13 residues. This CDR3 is CASSAGQGWGYTF. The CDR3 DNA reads TGTGCCAGCAGCGCAGGACAGGGTTGGGGCTACACCTTC.

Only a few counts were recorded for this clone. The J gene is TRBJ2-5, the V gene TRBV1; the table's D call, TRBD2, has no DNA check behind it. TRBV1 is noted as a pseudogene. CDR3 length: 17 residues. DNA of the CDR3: TGCACCAGCAGCCCTCGGACTAGCGGGGGGGATGATGAGACCCAGTACTTC. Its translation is CTSSPRTSGGDDETQYF.

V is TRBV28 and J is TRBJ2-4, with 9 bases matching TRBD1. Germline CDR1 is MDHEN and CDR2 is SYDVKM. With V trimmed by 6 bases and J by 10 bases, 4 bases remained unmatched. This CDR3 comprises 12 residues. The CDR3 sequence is CASRRQGGIQYF. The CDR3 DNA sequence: TGTGCCAGCAGAAGACAGGGGGGAATTCAGTACTTC. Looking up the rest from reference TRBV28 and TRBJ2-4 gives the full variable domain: DVKVTQSSRYLVKRTGEKVFLECVQDMDHENMFWYRQDPGLGLRLIYFSYDVKMKEKGDIPEGYSVSREKKERFSLILESASTNQTSMYLCASRRQGGIQYFGAGTRLSVL.

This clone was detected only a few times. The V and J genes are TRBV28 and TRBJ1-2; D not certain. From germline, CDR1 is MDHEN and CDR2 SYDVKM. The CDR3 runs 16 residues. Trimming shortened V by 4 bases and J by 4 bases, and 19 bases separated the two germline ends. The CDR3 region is CASSSPSRVGTYGYTF. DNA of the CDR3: TGTGCCAGCAGTTCCCCTTCTCGGGTCGGAACCTATGGCTACACCTTC.

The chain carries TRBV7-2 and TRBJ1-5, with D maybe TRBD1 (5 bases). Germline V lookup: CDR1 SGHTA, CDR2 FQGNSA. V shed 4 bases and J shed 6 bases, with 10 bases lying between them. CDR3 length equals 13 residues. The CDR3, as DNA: TGTGCCAGCAGCTCGAGGAGGGGTCAGCCCCAGCATTTT. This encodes CASSSRRGQPQHF.

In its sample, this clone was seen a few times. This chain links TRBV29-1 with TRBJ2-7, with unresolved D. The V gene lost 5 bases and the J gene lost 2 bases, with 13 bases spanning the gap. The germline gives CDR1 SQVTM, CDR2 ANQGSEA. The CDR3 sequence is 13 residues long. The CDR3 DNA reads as TGCAGCGTTAGTCCCTCCCGCGCCTACGAGCAGTACTTC. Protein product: CSVSPSRAYEQYF.

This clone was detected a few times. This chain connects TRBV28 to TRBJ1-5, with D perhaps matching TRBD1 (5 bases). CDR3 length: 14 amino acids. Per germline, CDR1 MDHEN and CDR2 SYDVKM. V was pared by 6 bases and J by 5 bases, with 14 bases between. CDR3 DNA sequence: TGTGCCAGCAGGAACCCAGGGCATCATCAGCCCCAGCATTTT. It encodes CASRNPGHHQPQHF.

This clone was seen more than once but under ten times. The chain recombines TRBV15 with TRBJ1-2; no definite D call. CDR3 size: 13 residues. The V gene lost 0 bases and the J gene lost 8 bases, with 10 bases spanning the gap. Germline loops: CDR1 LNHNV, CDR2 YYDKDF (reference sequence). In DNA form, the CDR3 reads TGTGCCACCAGCAGAGATACCGGGGTCGGCTACACCTTC. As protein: CATSRDTGVGYTF.

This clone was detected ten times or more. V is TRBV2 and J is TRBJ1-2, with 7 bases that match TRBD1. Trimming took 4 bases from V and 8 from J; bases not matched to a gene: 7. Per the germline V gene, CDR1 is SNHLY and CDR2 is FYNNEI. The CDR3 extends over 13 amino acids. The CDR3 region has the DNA TGTGCCAGCAGTGCGACAGGGCGTGGGGGCTACACCTTC. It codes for CASSATGRGGYTF.

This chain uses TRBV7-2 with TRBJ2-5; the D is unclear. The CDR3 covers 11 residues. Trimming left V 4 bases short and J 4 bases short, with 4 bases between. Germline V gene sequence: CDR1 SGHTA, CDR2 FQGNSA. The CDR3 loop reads CASSSLETQYF. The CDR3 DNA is TGTGCCAGCAGCTCCTTAGAGACCCAGTACTTC. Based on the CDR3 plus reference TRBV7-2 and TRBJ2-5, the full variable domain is GAGVSQSPSNKVTEKGKDVELRCDPISGHTALYWYRQSLGQGLEFLIYFQGNSAPDKSGLPSDRFSAERTGGSVSTLTIQRTQQEDSAVYLCASSSLETQYFGPGTRLLVL.

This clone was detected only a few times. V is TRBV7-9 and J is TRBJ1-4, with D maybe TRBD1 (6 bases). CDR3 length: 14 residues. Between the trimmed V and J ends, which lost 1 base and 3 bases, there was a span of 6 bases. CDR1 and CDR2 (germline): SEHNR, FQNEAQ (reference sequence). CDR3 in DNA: TGTGCCAGCAGCTTAGGGACAGCTAATGAAAAACTGTTTTTT. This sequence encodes CASSLGTANEKLFF.

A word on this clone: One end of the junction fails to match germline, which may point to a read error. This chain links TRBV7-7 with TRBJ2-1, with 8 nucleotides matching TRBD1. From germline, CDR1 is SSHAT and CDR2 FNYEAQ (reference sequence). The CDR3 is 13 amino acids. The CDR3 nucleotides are TGTGCTAGCAGCCAGGGACAGGACACTGAGCAGTTCTTC. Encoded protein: CASSQGQDTEQFF.

The CDR3 here is CASTPVPRETQYF. The DNA of the CDR3 is TGTGCCAGCACCCCCGTGCCGCGGGAGACCCAGTACTTC. The rearrangement links TRBV2 to TRBJ2-5; D is ambiguous. Trimming took 7 bases from V and 5 from J, leaving 14 bases between them. CDR3 size: 13 residues. Germline V lookup: CDR1 SNHLY, CDR2 FYNNEI.

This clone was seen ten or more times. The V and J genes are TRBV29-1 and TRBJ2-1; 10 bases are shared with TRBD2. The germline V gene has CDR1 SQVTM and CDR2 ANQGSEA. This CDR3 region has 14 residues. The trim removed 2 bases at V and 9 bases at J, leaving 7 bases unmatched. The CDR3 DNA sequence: TGCAGCGTTGAACAAAGCGGGGGGGCGGGTGAGCAGTTCTTC. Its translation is CSVEQSGGAGEQFF.

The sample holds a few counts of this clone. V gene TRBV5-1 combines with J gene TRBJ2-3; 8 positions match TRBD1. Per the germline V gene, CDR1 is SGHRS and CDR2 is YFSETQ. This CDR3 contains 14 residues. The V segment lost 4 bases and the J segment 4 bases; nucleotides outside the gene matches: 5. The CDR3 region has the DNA TGCGCCAGCAGCCTATGGACAGGGCCAGATACGCAGTATTTT. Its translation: CASSLWTGPDTQYF.

CDR3 residues: CASSNFFSGVSTDTQYF. CDR3 sequence (DNA): TGTGCCAGCAGCAACTTTTTTAGCGGAGTCAGCACAGATACGCAGTATTTT. The chain has TRBV21-1 and TRBJ2-3; the D call in the table, TRBD2, was not verified against the DNA. TRBV21-1 is noted as a pseudogene. This CDR3 is built from 17 residues.

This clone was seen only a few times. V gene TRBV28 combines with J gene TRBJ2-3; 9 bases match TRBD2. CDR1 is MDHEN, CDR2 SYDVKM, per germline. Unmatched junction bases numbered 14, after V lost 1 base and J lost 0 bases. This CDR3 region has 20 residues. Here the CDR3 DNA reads TGTGCCAGCAGTTTATTGGCGGGGGGTAGCGGGGGAACTAGCACAGATACGCAGTATTTT. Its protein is CASSLLAGGSGGTSTDTQYF.

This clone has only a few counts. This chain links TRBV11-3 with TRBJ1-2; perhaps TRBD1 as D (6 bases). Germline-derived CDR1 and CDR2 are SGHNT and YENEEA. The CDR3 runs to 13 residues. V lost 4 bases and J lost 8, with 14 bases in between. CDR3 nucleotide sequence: TGTGCCAGCAGCTCCAGGGGAGGGGACGGCTACACCTTC. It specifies CASSSRGGDGYTF.

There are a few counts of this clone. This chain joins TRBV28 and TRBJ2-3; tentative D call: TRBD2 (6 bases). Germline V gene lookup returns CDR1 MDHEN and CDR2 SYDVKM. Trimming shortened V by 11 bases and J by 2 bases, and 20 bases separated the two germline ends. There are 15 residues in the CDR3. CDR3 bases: TGTGCCGGTTCCACTGCGGGGTTAAACACAGATACGCAGTATTTT. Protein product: CAGSTAGLNTDTQYF.

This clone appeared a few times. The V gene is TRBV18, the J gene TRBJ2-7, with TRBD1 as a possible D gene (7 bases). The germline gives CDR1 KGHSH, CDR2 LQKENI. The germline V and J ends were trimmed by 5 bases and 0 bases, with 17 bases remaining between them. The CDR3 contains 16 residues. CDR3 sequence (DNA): TGTGCCAGCTCAAGCCGGGGGACAGCGAGCTCCTACGAGCAGTACTTC. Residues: CASSSRGTASSYEQYF. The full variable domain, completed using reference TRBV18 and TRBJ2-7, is NAGVMQNPRHLVRRRGQEARLRCSPMKGHSHVYWYRQLPEEGLKFMVYLQKENIIDESGMPKERFSAEFPKEGPSILRIQQVVRGDSAAYFCASSSRGTASSYEQYFGPGTRLTVT.

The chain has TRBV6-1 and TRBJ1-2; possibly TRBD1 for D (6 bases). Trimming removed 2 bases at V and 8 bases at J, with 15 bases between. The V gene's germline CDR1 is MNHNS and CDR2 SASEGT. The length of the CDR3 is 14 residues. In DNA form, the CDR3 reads TGTGCCAGCAGTGAAAGGGACACCTTCGGAGGCTACACCTTC. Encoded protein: CASSERDTFGGYTF.

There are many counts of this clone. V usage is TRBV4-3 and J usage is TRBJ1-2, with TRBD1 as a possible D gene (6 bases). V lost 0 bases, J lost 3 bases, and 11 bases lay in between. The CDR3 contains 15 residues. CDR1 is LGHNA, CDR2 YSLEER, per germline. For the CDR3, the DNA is TGCGCCAGCAGCCAAGATACGAACAGGGACTATGGCTACACCTTC. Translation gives CASSQDTNRDYGYTF.

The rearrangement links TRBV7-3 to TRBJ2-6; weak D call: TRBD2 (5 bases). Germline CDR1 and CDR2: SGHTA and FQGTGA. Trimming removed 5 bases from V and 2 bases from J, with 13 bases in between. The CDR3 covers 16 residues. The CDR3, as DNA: TGTGCCAGCAGCCTTGTAACGGGGACTGGGGCCAACGTCCTGACTTTC. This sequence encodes CASSLVTGTGANVLTF. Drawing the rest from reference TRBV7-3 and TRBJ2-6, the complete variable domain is GAGVSQTPSNKVTEKGKYVELRCDPISGHTALYWYRQSLGQGPEFLIYFQGTGAADDSGLPNDRFFAVRPEGSVSTLKIQRTERGDSAVYLCASSLVTGTGANVLTFGAGSRLTVL.

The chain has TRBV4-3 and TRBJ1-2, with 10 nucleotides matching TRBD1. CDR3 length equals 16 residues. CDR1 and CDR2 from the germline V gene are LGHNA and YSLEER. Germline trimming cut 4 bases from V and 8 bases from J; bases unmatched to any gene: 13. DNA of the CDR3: TGCGCCAGCAGCCTATCGCCGGGACAGGGGACCGGGGGCTACACCTTC. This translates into CASSLSPGQGTGGYTF.

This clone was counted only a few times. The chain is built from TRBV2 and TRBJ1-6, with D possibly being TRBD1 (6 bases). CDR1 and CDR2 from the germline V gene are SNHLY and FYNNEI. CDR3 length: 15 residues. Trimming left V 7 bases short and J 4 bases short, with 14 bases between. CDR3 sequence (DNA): TGTGCCAGCAAAATTACTGGACAGTATAATTCACCCCTCCACTTT. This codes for CASKITGQYNSPLHF.

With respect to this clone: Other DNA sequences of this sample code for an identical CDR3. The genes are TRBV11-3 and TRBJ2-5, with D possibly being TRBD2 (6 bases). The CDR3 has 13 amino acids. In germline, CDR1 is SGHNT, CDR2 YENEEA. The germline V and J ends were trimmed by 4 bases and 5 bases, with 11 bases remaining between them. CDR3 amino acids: CASSSGLGETQYF. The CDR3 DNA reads TGTGCCAGCAGCTCGGGACTGGGGGAGACCCAGTACTTC.

This chain's CDR3 is CATSVADSHGAQYF. The CDR3 nucleotides read TGTGCCACCAGCGTCGCGGACAGTCATGGGGCCCAGTACTTC. V usage is TRBV15 and J usage is TRBJ2-5, with D maybe TRBD1 (6 bases). V dropped 5 bases and J dropped 9 bases, with 19 bases sitting between them. CDR3 size: 14 residues. Germline CDR1 is LNHNV and CDR2 is YYDKDF (reference sequence).

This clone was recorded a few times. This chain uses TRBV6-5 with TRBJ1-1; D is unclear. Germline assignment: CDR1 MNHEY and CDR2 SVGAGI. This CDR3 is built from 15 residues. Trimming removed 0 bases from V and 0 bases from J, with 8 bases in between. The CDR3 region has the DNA TGTGCCAGCAGTTACTCGTGGGCGCTGAACACTGAAGCTTTCTTT. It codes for CASSYSWALNTEAFF.